Listed below are T cell receptor beta chains from one sample, sequenced in a study of T cell responses to AZD1222 COVID-19 vaccine. Sequenced by immunoSEQ multiplex PCR; TCRdb stores in-frame clones only, minus some. This table holds about 200,000 clones, just over 85% found once. Source: peripheral blood, taken on day 0 of AZD1222 vaccination. The receptors come from an adult in good health. Both conserved end residues are part of each CDR3. Each record gives: J gene, clone size, D gene, V gene, CDR3 protein, CDR3 DNA. The D gene is left open where the match is weak. The listing skips clone size in some rows; elsewhere it reads once, few, many or a size class.

>TRBJ1-5|few|NA|TRBV7-9
CASSPISSNQPQHF
TGTGCCAGCAGCCCTATATCGAGCAATCAGCCCCAGCATTTT
>TRBJ1-1|NA|TRBD1|TRBV2
CASTLDRSVNTEAFF
TGTGCCAGCACTCTGGACAGGTCGGTGAACACTGAAGCTTTCTTT
>TRBJ1-5|NA|NA|TRBV5-1
CASNKGERGSSRNQPQHF
TGCGCCAGCAATAAGGGGGAGCGCGGCTCCTCAAGAAATCAGCCCCAGCATTTT
>TRBJ2-5|NA|NA|TRBV15
CATSRDGGQEETQYF
TGTGCCACCAGCAGAGATGGGGGTCAGGAGGAGACCCAGTACTTC
>TRBJ2-7|NA|NA|TRBV30
CAWRPGRPGAHEQYF
TGTGCCTGGAGACCGGGTCGTCCAGGGGCCCACGAGCAGTACTTC
>TRBJ2-2|once|NA|TRBV5-5
CASSTRSGFRPSTGELFF
TGTGCCAGCAGCACGAGATCAGGGTTTCGCCCGAGCACCGGGGAGCTGTTTTTT
>TRBJ2-7|NA|NA|TRBV10-2
CASKGVYEQYF
TGCGCCAGCAAAGGGGTCTACGAGCAGTACTTC
>TRBJ1-2|NA|NA|TRBV7-3
CASSLNGGNRDFNYGYTF
TGTGCCAGCAGCTTAAACGGGGGGAACCGGGACTTTAACTATGGCTACACCTTC
>TRBJ2-7|NA|NA|TRBV30
CAWDTGRLSYEQYF
TGTGCCTGGGACACAGGGCGCCTCTCCTACGAGCAGTACTTC
>TRBJ2-1|NA|NA|TRBV4-3
CASSTQGHEQFF
TGCGCCAGCAGCACCCAGGGCCATGAGCAGTTCTTC
>TRBJ2-7|once|NA|TRBV4-1
CASSQVGPGSYEQYF
TGCGCCAGCAGCCAAGTTGGGCCAGGTTCCTACGAGCAGTACTTC
>TRBJ1-2|NA|NA|TRBV6-5
CASSSRTGYTF
TGTGCCAGCAGTTCTCGGACGGGCTACACCTTC
>TRBJ2-1|NA|NA|TRBV6-5
CASSYMNEQFF
TGTGCCAGCAGTTACATGAATGAGCAGTTCTTC